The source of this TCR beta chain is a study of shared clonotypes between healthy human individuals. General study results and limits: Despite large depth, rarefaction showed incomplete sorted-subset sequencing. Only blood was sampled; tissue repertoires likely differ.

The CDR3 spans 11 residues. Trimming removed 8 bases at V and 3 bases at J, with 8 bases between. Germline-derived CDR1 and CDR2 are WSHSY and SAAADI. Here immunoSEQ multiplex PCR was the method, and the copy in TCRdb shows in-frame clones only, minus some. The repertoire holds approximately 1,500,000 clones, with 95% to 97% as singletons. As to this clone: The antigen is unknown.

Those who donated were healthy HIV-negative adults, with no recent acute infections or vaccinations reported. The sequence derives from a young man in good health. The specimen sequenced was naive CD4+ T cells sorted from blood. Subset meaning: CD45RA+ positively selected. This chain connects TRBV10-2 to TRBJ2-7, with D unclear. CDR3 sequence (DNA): TGCGCCAGCCAAGGTCTCTACGAGCAGTACTTC. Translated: CASQGLYEQYF.